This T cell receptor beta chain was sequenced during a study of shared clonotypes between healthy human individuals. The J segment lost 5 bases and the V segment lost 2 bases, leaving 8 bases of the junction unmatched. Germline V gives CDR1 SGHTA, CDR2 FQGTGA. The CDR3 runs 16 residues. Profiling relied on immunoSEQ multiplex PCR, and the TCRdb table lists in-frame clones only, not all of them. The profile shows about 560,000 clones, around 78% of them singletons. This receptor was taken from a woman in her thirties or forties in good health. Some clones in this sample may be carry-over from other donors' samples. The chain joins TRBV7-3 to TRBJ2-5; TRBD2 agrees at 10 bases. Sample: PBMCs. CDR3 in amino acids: CASSLRASGRSETQYF. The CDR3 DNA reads TGTGCCAGCAGCTTACGGGCTAGCGGGAGATCTGAGACCCAGTACTTC.